This T cell receptor beta chain was identified in a study of blood T cell repertoires in COVID-19 (TCRdb year 2020). As for the study more broadly: Collaborator samples came from the United States, Italy and Spain and covered acute and convalescent phases of COVID-19. The prospective study material was composed of cDNA or gDNA derived from T cells, B-cell-depleted T cells, or PBMCs. The dataset comprised deeply sampled blood TCRbeta repertoires from subjects exposed to, actively infected with, or recovered from COVID-19. The repertoires were released in a freely available public database meant as a resource for research on the immune response to SARS-CoV-2. Samples came from the ongoing ImmuneRACE study (first 160 participants) plus 1,254 subjects from 6 global collaborators. Nearly every sample came with metadata listing a de-identified subject ID, COVID-19 status, age in years and sex. Where available, HLA class I and class II types were taken from metadata supplied by the sample provider and were not determined by assay-based typing. Broader findings and caveats from the paper: Clinical and demographic metadata were provided uncurated, with the amount varying by source and participant.

Including the terminal cysteine and phenylalanine, the CDR3 comprises 14 residues. The sequence is cut down to CDR3 DNA, 42 bases in frame from base 1. The germline V gene sets CDR1 to WSHSY and CDR2 to SAAADI. The trim is 0 bases for V and 7 bases for J, with a gap of 12 bases between the germline ends. The immunoSEQ Assay, a bias-controlled multiplex PCR, was used to amplify TCRbeta CDR3 regions from genomic DNA. The paper's processing steps were these. The number of nucleated cells in each sample was estimated by amplification of reference gene primers within the assay. To quantify the absolute abundance of each unique TCRbeta CDR3 rearrangement, sequence reads were collapsed and filtered. For each sample, productive Simpson clonality was calculated as the square root of Simpson's diversity index over productive rearrangements. TCRdb holds this immuneACCESS table with in-frame rearrangements only. Some clones are missing; in checked studies, unresolved V genes explain under half, and the rest has no known cause. V and J calls and clone size come straight from that table; D and trimming were deduced from the DNA. This sample comprises around 220,000 clones, roughly 89% of them detected only once. The ten biggest clones cover approximately 15% of the sample.

Participants in the prospective study were aged about 18 to 95 years, lived in under 30 United States geographic areas, and enrolled through a virtual design. In the prospective study, participants were assigned to cohorts based on the clinical history participants reported in a screening survey and a study questionnaire. Exposed participants had been in contact with someone with a PCR-confirmed or clinician-diagnosed COVID-19 case within 2 weeks of study entry. In the prospective study, mobile phlebotomists collected whole blood, serum and a nasopharyngeal or oropharyngeal swab from each participant. Over a roughly 2-month period, participants in the prospective study had the option of providing additional blood draws and questionnaires. Before DNA extraction, prospective study blood samples were shipped either frozen or at room temperature. To note about this clone: Its antigen remains undetermined. The sample holds no much larger clone one base away, and base qualities are not on file.

Sequencing was performed on PBMCs or T cells enriched from blood (not recorded which). This TCR was recovered from a man aged 30-40 years who had been exposed to COVID-19. The chain joins TRBV10-2 to TRBJ1-2; TRBD1 could be the D gene, as 6 bases match. The DNA reads as follows: TGCGCCAGCAGTGAGTCTTTGGGGGCGCTTGGCTACACCTTC. Its coded protein is CASSESLGALGYTF.